This T cell receptor beta chain originates from a study of T cell responses to AZD1222 COVID-19 vaccine. V was pared by 6 bases and J by 3 bases, with 20 bases between. Looked up from germline, CDR1 is KGHSH and CDR2 is LQKENI. There are 16 residues in the CDR3. As regards this clone: Antigen unknown.

Study-wide points: Only a handful of people who got AZD1222 tested seropositive at baseline.

TCRdb's table, derived via immunoSEQ multiplex PCR, lists solely in-frame clones and lacks some. In the table there are some 130,000 clones, 88% of which are singletons. The chain joins TRBV18 to TRBJ1-1; the D is unclear. Here the sequenced sample was peripheral blood, taken on day 0 of MenACWY control vaccination. The receptor comes from an adult in good health. CDR3 sequence: CASSFPGRQRDTEAFF. The CDR3 nucleotides are TGTGCCAGCTCCTTTCCCGGGAGGCAGAGGGACACTGAAGCTTTCTTT.